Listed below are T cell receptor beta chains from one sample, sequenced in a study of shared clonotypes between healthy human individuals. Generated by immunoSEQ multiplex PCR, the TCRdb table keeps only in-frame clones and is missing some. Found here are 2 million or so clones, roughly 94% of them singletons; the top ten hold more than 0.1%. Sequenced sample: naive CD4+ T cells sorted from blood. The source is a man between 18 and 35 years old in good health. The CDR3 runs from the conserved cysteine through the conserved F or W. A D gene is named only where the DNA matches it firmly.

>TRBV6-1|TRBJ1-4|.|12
CASTSANEKLFF
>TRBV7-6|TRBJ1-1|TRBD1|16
CASSLGAGGVNTEAFF
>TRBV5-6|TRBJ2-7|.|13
CASSLLGSYEQYF
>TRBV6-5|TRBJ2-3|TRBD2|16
CASSYTSGREADTQYF
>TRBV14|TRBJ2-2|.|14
CASSGGVNTGELFF
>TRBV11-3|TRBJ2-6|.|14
CASSLGAGSNVLTF
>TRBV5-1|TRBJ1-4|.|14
CASSLEGASEKLFF
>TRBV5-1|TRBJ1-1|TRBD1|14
CASSPGTGNTEAFF
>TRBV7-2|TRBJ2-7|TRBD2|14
CASSWGLGDYEQYF
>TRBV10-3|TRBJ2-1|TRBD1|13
CAISENRGNEQFF
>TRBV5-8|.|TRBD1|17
CATERKLRDRVVDEQYF
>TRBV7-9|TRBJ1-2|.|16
CASSALTGTPNYGYTF
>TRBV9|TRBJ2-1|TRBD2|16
CASSASGYDTRDEQFF
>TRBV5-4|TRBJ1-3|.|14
CASSPDTYGNTIYF
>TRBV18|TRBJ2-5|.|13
CASSPGLQETQYF
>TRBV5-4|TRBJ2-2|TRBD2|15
CASSFQRGGPGELFF
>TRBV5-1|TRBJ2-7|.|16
CASSPQGAGGSYEQYF
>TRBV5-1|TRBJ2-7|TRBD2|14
CASSQGLAEYEQYF
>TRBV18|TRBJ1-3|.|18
CASSPPGPWALSGNTIYF
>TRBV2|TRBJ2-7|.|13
CASRIGGSHEQYF
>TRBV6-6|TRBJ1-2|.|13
CASTPGGFDGYTF
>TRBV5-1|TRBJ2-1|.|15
CASSLNMNRNNEQFF
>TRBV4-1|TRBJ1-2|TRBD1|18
CASSQGDYGTAHNYGYTF
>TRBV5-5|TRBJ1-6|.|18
CASSLAEGGKINNSPLHF
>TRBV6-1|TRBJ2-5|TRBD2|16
CASSEPGTSGQETQYF
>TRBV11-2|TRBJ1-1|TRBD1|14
CASSLKGAVTEAFF
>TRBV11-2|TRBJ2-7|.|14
CASSWGVTGYEQYF
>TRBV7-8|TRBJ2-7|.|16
CASSSMAGPSSYEQYF
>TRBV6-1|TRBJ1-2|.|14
CASRPLGADYGYTF
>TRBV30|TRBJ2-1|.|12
CAWSVVVREQFF
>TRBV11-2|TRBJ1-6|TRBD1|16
CASSPTLTGANSPLHF
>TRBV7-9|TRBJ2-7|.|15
CASSLAGTASYEQYF
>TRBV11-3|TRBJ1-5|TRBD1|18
CASSPGQGVDVGNQPQHF
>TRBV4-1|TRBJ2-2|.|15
CASSHRTWNTGELFF
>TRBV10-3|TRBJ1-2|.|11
CAISEDRSYTF
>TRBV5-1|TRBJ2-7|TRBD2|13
CASSSLAGYEQYF
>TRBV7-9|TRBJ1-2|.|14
CASSLADGGLGYTF
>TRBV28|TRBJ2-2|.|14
CATPGSANTGELFF
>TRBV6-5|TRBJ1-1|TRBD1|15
CASSYFGDRGTEAFF
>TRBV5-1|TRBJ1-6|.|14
CASSPGQDVSPLHF
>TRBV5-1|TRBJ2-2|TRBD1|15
CASSFTRGQGGELFF
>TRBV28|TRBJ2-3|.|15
CASSPSSGFRDTQYF
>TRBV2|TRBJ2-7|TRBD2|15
CASRKIAGGPIEQYF
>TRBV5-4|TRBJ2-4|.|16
CASSLWAGKAKNIQYF
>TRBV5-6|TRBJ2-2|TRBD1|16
CASSLGDRRNTGELFF
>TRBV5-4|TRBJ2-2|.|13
CASSLELTGELFF
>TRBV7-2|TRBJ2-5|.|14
CASSSFGGTETQYF
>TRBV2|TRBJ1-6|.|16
CASIDALLRSNSPLHF
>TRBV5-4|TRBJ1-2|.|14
CASLVQGSNYGYTF
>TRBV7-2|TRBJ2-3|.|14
CASSLASSSDTQYF
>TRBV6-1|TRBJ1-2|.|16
CASSEDDGMGNYGYTF
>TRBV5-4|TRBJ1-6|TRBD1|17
CASSDRQGRLLNSPLHF
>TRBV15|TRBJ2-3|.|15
CATSRVTGVTDTQYF
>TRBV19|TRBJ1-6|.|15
CASSIGGRTNSPLHF